The 16 T cell receptor beta chains reported below all come from one sample, sequenced in a study of cytomegalovirus exposure and HLA in healthy donors. 13 Jbeta primers and 60 Vbeta primers were used for the PCR. Sequenced by immunoSEQ multiplex PCR; TCRdb stores in-frame clones only, minus some. The repertoire holds 130,000 or so clones, 75% to 85% seen once, with under 3% in the top ten. The source material was PBMCs. The receptor set was obtained from a woman under 30 in good health and CMV-seropositive.

In nucleotides, the CDR3 is TGTGCCAGCAGCCAAGGGGACACCCCCTACGAGCAGTACTTC. It codes for CASSQGDTPYEQYF. The chain uses TRBV28 and TRBJ2-7; possible D gene TRBD1, 6 bases. Trimming took 6 bases from V and 2 from J, leaving 14 bases between them. The length of the CDR3 is 14 residues. The germline V gene encodes CDR1 MDHEN and CDR2 SYDVKM.

The gene calls are TRBV7-3 and TRBJ2-2, with D perhaps matching TRBD2 (5 bases). Germline CDR1 reads SGHTA; CDR2 reads FQGTGA. This CDR3 is built from 15 residues. V was clipped by 2 bases and J by 5 bases, with 12 bases between them. The CDR3 nucleotides read TGTGCCAGCAGCTTACGAGGGCCGGGGACCGGGGAGCTGTTTTTT. Encoded protein: CASSLRGPGTGELFF.

The chain couples TRBV13 to TRBJ2-2, with 7 bases aligning to TRBD1. The CDR3 spans 16 residues. V was clipped by 6 bases and J by 4 bases; unmatched bases: 11. Germline assignment: CDR1 PRHDT and CDR2 FYEKMQ (reference sequence). This CDR3 is CASSPNRQGSTGELFF. In nucleotides, the CDR3 is TGTGCCAGCAGTCCGAACCGACAGGGTAGCACCGGGGAGCTGTTTTTT.

This chain joins TRBV2 and TRBJ2-7, with D uncertain. Germline lookup yields CDR1 SNHLY and CDR2 FYNNEI. The V end lost 7 bases, the J end lost 6 bases, and 13 bases lay between the germline ends. The CDR3 has 12 amino acids. This CDR3 reads CASTTDILEQYF. CDR3 bases: TGTGCCAGCACGACCGACATCCTCGAGCAGTACTTC.

The chain joins TRBV2 to TRBJ1-6, with D perhaps matching TRBD1 (5 bases). The CDR3 contains 15 residues. Germline assignment: CDR1 SNHLY and CDR2 FYNNEI. Between the trimmed V and J ends, which lost 5 bases and 1 base, there was a span of 9 bases. CDR3 residues: CASSLTDSYNSPLHF. The CDR3 coding sequence is TGTGCCAGCAGTTTGACAGATTCCTATAATTCACCCCTCCACTTT. The full variable domain, completed using reference TRBV2 and TRBJ1-6, is EPEVTQTPSHQVTQMGQEVILRCVPISNHLYFYWYRQILGQKVEFLVSFYNNEISEKSEIFDDQFSVERPDGSNFTLKIRSTKLEDSAMYFCASSLTDSYNSPLHFGNGTRLTVT.

The chain couples TRBV5-4 to TRBJ1-3; the match to TRBD1 covers 7 bases. After removal of 5 bases from V and 2 bases from J, the junction contained 13 bases not matched to a gene. Germline V gene lookup returns CDR1 SGHNT and CDR2 YYREEE (reference sequence). This CDR3 region has 17 residues. The CDR3 sequence: CASRLRNRGQAGNTIYF. CDR3 nucleotide sequence: TGTGCCAGCAGGCTGCGCAATAGGGGGCAAGCTGGAAACACCATATATTTT.

The V and J genes are TRBV11-2 and TRBJ2-7; the match to TRBD2 covers 7 bases. V dropped 5 bases and J dropped 1; count of bases not matched to a gene: 14. Germline assignment: CDR1 SGHAT and CDR2 FQNNGV. The CDR3 is 17 residues long. The CDR3 DNA is TGTGCCAGCAGCCCCCTCAGGAGGGAGCGGGGATCCTACGAGCAGTACTTC. Protein product: CASSPLRRERGSYEQYF.

J is TRBJ2-3 and V is TRBV7-2; 9 bases are shared with TRBD2. Germline values: CDR1 SGHTA, CDR2 FQGNSA. V was pared by 4 bases and J by 4 bases, with 6 bases of the junction left unmatched. The CDR3 loop spans 15 amino acids. CDR3 DNA: TGTGCCAGCAGCTCCCCGGGACTAGCTTCAGATACGCAGTATTTT. This translates into CASSSPGLASDTQYF.

The rearrangement uses TRBV4-1 and TRBJ2-3; D not resolved. V was cut by 0 bases and J by 5 bases, with 18 bases left in between. Germline assignment: CDR1 MGHRA and CDR2 YSYEKL. The CDR3 totals 17 residues. The CDR3 region is CASSQEVTPRPQDTQYF. The CDR3 coding sequence is TGCGCCAGCAGCCAAGAGGTAACTCCCCGTCCTCAAGATACGCAGTATTTT.

CDR3 bases: TGTGCCAGCAGTGACAGGGAAAACTATGGCTACACCTTC. It specifies CASSDRENYGYTF. The J gene is TRBJ1-2, the V gene TRBV6-1, with D possibly TRBD1 on 5 matching bases. The CDR3 length is 13 residues. V gave up 3 bases and J gave up 2 bases, with 7 bases separating them. Germline values: CDR1 MNHNS, CDR2 SASEGT.

This rearrangement joins TRBV7-3 to TRBJ1-1; D uncertain. The CDR3 totals 14 residues. Germline V gene lookup returns CDR1 SGHTA and CDR2 FQGTGA. With 1 base removed from V and 2 bases from J, the gap between germline ends came to 8 bases. The CDR3 here is CASSLSPGNTEAFF. The CDR3 bases are TGTGCCAGCAGCTTAAGCCCGGGTAACACTGAAGCTTTCTTT.

J is TRBJ2-2 and V is TRBV4-1, with D tentatively TRBD2 (5 bases). Germline V lookup: CDR1 MGHRA, CDR2 YSYEKL. V was clipped by 8 bases and J by 5 bases, with 18 bases between them. The CDR3 covers 15 residues. The CDR3 nucleotides read TGCGCCAGCGCAAACCCCGGGGTGTGGACCGGGGAGCTGTTTTTT. The encoded protein is CASANPGVWTGELFF.

The chain links TRBV10-3 to TRBJ1-5; 8 bases match TRBD1. The CDR3 has 15 amino acids. V dropped 3 bases and J dropped 2; count of bases not matched to a gene: 3. CDR1 ENHRY and CDR2 SYGVKD come from the germline V gene. CDR3 sequence reads: CAISEMTGGNQPQHF. The CDR3 DNA reads TGTGCCATCAGTGAAATGACAGGGGGCAATCAGCCCCAGCATTTT.

The rearrangement joins TRBV28 to TRBJ1-1; tentatively, D is TRBD1 (6 bases). Germline-derived CDR1 and CDR2 are MDHEN and SYDVKM. V lost 2 bases, J lost 7 bases, and 17 bases lay in between. The CDR3 sequence is 15 residues long. The CDR3 is CASSLIPGRGYEAFF. Written as DNA, the CDR3 is TGTGCCAGCAGTTTAATCCCGGGGAGGGGGTATGAAGCTTTCTTT.

The CDR3 loop reads CASSSDGVRSPLHF. The CDR3 bases are TGTGCCAGCTCTTCGGACGGGGTTAGGTCACCCCTCCACTTT. This chain joins TRBV18 and TRBJ1-6; D unresolved. CDR3 length: 14 residues. V was clipped by 6 bases and J by 10 bases, with 16 bases between them. Per the germline V gene, CDR1 is KGHSH and CDR2 is LQKENI.

The V and J genes are TRBV15 and TRBJ2-5; possible D gene TRBD1, 6 bases. The CDR3 has 13 residues. Trimming removed 5 bases at V and 4 bases at J, with 11 bases between. Looked up from germline, CDR1 is LNHNV and CDR2 is YYDKDF (reference sequence). This chain's CDR3 is CATSGVGGETQYF. DNA for the CDR3: TGTGCCACCAGCGGTGTAGGGGGAGAGACCCAGTACTTC.